This TCR beta chain was recorded in a study of brain T cells in children with intractable seizures. The time point was: blood from clinic visit 5 months post-surgery; TSC patient then seizure free. Surgery cases with the highest brain T cell transcript signatures were chosen for sequencing. Patients received at least one anti-epileptic drug before surgery. Germline V CDR1 and CDR2: MNHEY, SVGAGI. V was cut by 2 bases and J by 5 bases, with 6 bases left in between. This CDR3 region has 12 residues. Produced via immunoSEQ multiplex PCR; TCRdb's table is partial and in-frame only. This sample carries under 400,000 clones, 93% of them seen once, and the ten largest clones take 5.7%.

The sequence was obtained from a boy under three years old with tuberous sclerosis and intractable seizures. This sequence joins TRBV6-5 and TRBJ1-1; D is ambiguous. The sequencing used peripheral blood, collected roughly 5 months after surgery. The CDR3 DNA follows: TGTGCCAGCAGTTACGACGCGACTGAAGCTTTCTTT. Translating gives CASSYDATEAFF.